This T cell receptor (beta chain) originates from a study of vaccination and CD4 T cells after COVID-19. The study sequenced cultured CD4+ T cell DNA using the Oncomine TCR Beta short-read assay. A single record per CDR3 protein comes from TCRdb applying MiXCR to the PCR reads. The repertoire holds about 16,000 distinct CDR3 sequences, with less than 45% as singletons. Noted treatment: approximately 9-day PBMC culture with coronavirus spike peptide pools or control peptides (ViraFEST assay). This CDR3 contains 13 residues. V was pared by 6 bases and J by 9 bases, with 10 bases of the junction left unmatched. Germline CDR1 is MGHDK and CDR2 is SYGVNS. Study-wide results and caveats: Recorded median SARS-CoV-2-reactive clonotype numbers increased from about 20 to 38 without reaching significance.

To note about this clonotype: Its antigen is unidentified.

The chain has TRBV25-1 and TRBJ2-7; 8 nucleotides agree with TRBD1. This sample comprised CD4+ T cells from blood, cultured in vitro, obtained before SARS-CoV-2 vaccination. This clonotype was sampled from a human donor who received a COVID-19 vaccine. The CDR3 loop is CASRGTGPLGQYF. DNA of the CDR3: TGTGCCAGCAGAGGGACAGGACCACTCGGGCAGTACTTC.